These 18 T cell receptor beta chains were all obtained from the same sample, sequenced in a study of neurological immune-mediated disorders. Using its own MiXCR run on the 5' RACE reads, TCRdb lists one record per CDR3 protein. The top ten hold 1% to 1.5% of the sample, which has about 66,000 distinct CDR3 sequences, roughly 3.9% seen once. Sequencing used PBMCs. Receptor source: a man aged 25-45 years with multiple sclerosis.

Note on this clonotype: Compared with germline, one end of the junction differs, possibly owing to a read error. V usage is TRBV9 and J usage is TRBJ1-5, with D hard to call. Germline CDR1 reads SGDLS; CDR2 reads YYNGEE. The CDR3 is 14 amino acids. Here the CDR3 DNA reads TGTGCCAGCAGCGTAGGACTTAGCAATCAGCCCCAGAATTTT. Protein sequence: CASSVGLSNQPQNF.

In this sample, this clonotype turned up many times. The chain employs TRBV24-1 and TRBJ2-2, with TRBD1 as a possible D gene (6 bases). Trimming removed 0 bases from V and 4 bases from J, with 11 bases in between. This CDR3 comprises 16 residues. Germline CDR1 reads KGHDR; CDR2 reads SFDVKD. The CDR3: CATSDLKAGATGELFF. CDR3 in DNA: TGTGCCACCAGTGATTTGAAGGCAGGGGCCACCGGGGAGCTGTTTTTT.

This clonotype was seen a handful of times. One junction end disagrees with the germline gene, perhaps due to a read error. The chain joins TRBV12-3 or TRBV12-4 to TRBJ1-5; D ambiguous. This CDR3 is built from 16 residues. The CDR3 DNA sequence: TGTGCCAGCAGTCCCGATTTGGCAGCACAAGGGCAGCCCCAGAATTTT. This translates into CASSPDLAAQGQPQNF.

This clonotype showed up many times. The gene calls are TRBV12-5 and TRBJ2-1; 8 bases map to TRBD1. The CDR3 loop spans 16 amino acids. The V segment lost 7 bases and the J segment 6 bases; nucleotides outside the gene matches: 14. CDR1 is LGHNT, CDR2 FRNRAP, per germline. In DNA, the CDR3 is TGTGCTAGTGTCACCCCCCCGGGACAGGCACCCAATGAGCAGTTCTTC. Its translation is CASVTPPGQAPNEQFF.

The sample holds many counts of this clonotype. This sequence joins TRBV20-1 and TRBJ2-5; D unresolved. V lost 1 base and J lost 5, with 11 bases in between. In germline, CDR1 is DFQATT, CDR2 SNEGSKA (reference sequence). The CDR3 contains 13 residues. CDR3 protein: CSARGPQGETQYF. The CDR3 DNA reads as TGCAGTGCTAGAGGCCCCCAAGGGGAGACCCAGTACTTC.

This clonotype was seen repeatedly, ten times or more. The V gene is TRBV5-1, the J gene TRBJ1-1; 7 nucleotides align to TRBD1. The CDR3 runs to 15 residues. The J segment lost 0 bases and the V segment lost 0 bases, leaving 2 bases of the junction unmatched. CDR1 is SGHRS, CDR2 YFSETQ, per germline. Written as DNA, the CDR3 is TGCGCCAGCAGCTTGGGGGACAGCTTGAACACTGAAGCTTTCTTT. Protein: CASSLGDSLNTEAFF.

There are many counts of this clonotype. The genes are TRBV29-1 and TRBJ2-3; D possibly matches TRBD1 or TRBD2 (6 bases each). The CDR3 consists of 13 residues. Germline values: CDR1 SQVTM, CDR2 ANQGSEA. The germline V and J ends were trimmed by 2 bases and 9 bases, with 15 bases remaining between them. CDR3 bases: TGCAGCGTTGAATCTGGAGAAGGGGGGACGCAGTATTTT. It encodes CSVESGEGGTQYF.

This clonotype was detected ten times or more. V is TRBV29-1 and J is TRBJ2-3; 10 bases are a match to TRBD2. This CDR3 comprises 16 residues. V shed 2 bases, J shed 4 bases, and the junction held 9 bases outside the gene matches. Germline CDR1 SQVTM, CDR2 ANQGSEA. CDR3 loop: CSVESGGAFQADTQYF. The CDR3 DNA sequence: TGCAGCGTTGAAAGCGGGGGGGCCTTTCAGGCAGATACGCAGTATTTT.

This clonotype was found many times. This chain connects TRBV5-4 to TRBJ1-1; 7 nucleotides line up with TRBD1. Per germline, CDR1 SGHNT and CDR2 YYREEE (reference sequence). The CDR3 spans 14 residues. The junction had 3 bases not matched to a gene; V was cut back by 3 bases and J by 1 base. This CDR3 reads CASSSYRGNTEAFF. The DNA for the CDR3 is TGTGCCAGCAGCTCTTACAGGGGGAACACTGAAGCTTTCTTT.

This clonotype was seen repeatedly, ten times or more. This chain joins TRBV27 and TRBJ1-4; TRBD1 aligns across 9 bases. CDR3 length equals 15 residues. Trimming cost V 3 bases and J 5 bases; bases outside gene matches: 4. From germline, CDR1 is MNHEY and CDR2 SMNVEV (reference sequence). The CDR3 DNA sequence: TGTGCCAGCAGTTTTGTGGGGACAGGGAATGAAAAACTGTTTTTT. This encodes CASSFVGTGNEKLFF. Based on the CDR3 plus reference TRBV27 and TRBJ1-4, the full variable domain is EAQVTQNPRYLITVTGKKLTVTCSQNMNHEYMSWYRQDPGLGLRQIYYSMNVEVTDKGDVPEGYKVSRKEKRNFPLILESPSPNQTSLYFCASSFVGTGNEKLFFGSGTQLSVL.

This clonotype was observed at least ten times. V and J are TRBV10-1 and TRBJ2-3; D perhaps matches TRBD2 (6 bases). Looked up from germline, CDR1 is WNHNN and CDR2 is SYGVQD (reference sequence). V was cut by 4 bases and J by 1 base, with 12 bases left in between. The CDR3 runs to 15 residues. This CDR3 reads CASSARVAGTDTQYF. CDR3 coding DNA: TGCGCCAGCAGTGCTCGGGTAGCGGGCACAGATACGCAGTATTTT.

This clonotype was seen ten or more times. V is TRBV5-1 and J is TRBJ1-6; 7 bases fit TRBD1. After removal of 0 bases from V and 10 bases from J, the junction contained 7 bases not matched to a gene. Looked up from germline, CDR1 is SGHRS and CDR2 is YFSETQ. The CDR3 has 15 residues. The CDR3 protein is CASSLARQGPSPLHF. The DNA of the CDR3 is TGCGCCAGCAGCTTGGCTAGACAGGGCCCGTCACCCCTCCACTTT.

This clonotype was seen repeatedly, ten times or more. Here the CDR3 reads CASSQELRKRGGYTGELFF. CDR3 in DNA: TGCGCCAGCAGCCAGGAACTGCGGAAAAGAGGTGGATACACCGGGGAGCTGTTTTTT. The chain combines TRBV5-1 with TRBJ2-2, with D uncertain. V was trimmed by 4 bases and J by 3 bases, leaving 25 bases between them. Per the germline V gene, CDR1 is SGHRS and CDR2 is YFSETQ. This CDR3 comprises 19 residues.

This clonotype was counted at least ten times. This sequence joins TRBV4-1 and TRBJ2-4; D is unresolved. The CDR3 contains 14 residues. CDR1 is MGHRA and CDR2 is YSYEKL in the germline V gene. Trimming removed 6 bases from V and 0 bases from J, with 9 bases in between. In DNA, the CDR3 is TGCGCCAGCAGGGGCCCGGGAGCCAAAAACATTCAGTACTTC. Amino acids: CASRGPGAKNIQYF.

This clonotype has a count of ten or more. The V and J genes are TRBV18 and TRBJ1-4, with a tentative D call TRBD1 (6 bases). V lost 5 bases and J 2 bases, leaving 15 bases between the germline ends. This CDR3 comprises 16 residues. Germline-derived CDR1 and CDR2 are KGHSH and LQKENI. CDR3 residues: CASSFDRRWTNEKLFF. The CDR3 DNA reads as TGTGCCAGCTCATTTGACAGGCGATGGACTAATGAAAAACTGTTTTTT.

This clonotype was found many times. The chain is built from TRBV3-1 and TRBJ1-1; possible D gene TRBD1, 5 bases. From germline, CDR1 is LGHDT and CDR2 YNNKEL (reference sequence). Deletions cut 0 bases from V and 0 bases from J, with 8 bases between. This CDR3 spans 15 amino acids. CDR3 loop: CASSQDRGLNTEAFF. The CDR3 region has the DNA TGTGCCAGCAGCCAAGACCGGGGGTTGAACACTGAAGCTTTCTTT.

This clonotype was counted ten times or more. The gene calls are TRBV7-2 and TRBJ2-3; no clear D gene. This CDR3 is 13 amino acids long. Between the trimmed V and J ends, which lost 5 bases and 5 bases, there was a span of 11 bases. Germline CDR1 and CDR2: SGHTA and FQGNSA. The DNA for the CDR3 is TGTGCCAGCAGCGCCCGCGGCGGAGATACGCAGTATTTT. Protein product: CASSARGGDTQYF.

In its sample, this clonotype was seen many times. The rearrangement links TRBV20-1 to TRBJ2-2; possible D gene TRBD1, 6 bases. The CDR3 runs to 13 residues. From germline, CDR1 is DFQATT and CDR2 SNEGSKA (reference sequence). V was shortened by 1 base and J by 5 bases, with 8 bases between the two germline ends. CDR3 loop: CSARGTATGELFF. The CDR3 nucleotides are TGCAGTGCTAGAGGGACAGCTACCGGGGAGCTGTTTTTT.